This TCR beta chain was sequenced for a study of blood T cell repertoires in COVID-19 (TCRdb year 2020). For the study in its entirety: Collaborator samples came from the United States, Italy and Spain and covered acute and convalescent phases of COVID-19. Samples were obtained from the ongoing ImmuneRACE study (first 160 participants) and from 1,254 subjects provided by 6 global collaborators. The repertoires were released in a freely available public database meant as a resource for research on the immune response to SARS-CoV-2. The material from the prospective study consisted of cDNA or gDNA derived from T cells, B-cell-depleted T cells, or PBMCs. A de-identified subject ID, COVID-19 status, age in years and sex were almost always included in the sample metadata. Where available, HLA class I and class II types were taken from metadata supplied by the sample provider and were not determined by assay-based typing. Deeply sampled blood TCRbeta repertoires from subjects exposed to, actively infected with, or recovered from COVID-19 were included in the dataset. Study-wide conclusions, independent of this receptor: The quantity of clinical and demographic metadata differed by source and by participant and was supplied without curation.

The immunoSEQ Assay, a bias-controlled multiplex PCR, was used to amplify TCRbeta CDR3 regions from genomic DNA. Turning to the authors' computational methods: Nucleated cell counts per sample were estimated from amplification of reference gene primers within the assay. Sequence reads were collapsed and filtered to measure the absolute abundance of every unique TCRbeta CDR3 rearrangement. For each sample, productive Simpson clonality was calculated by taking the square root of Simpson's diversity index across productive rearrangements. Imported from immuneACCESS, the table was reduced by TCRdb to in-frame sequences with V and J called. These copies leave out some clones; in studies compared against another copy, an unresolved V gene accounts for under half, and the cause of the remainder is not known. The V and J calls and clone size are taken from that table; D and trimming were inferred from the DNA. This sample has about 80,000 clones in its table, and more than 70% of those were observed once. Around 7.2% of the sample comes from the top ten.

Collaborating institutions collected whole blood in K2EDTA tubes following their own protocols. For TCRbeta analysis, collaborator samples were shipped as frozen whole blood, as isolated PBMCs, or as DNA extracted from either sample type. From a lookup of the germline V gene, CDR1 and CDR2 are SGHTA and FQGNSA. From its cysteine to its phenylalanine, the CDR3 spans 16 amino acids. Of the read, only the CDR3 DNA is kept; its 48 bases are in frame from base 1. V is trimmed back by 5 bases and J by 4 bases, and the junction contains 8 bases that no gene match accounts for. This clone was picked up one time. Its cognate antigen has yet to be identified. Qualities for individual bases were not recorded, and no much larger clone is one base off.

The rearrangement combines TRBV7-2 with TRBJ2-1; TRBD2 lines up with 10 middle nucleotides. This TCR came from a woman older than 75 with acute or convalescent COVID-19. The sample was peripheral blood. The DNA sequence is as follows: TGTGCCAGCAGCCCGACTAGCGGGCCTCCTTACAATGAGCAGTTCTTC. Translated, it reads CASSPTSGPPYNEQFF.